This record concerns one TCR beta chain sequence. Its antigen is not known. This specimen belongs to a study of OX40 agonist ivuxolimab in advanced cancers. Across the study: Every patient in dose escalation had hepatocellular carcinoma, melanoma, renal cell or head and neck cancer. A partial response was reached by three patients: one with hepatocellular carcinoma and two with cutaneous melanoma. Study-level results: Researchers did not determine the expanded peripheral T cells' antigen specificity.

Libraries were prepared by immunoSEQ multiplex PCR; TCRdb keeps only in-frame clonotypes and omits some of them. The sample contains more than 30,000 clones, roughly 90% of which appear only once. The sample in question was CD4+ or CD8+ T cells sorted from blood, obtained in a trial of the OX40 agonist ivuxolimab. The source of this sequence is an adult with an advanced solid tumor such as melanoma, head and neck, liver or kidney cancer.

This chain's CDR3 is CSALDRETEAFF. In nucleotides, the CDR3 is TGCAGCGCCTTGGACAGGGAGACTGAAGCTTTCTTT. The chain is built from TRBV29-1 and TRBJ1-1; 8 bases align to TRBD1. Germline V gene data show CDR1 as SQVTM and CDR2 as ANQGSEA. The trim removed 7 bases at V and 5 bases at J, leaving 6 bases unmatched. CDR3 length: 12 amino acids.